A selection of T cell receptor beta chains follows, all from one sample in a study of neurological immune-mediated disorders. TCRdb re-analysed the 5' RACE reads in MiXCR, keeping a single row per CDR3 protein. The data hold 85,000 to 100,000 distinct CDR3 sequences, with around 3.3% observed a single time. Sample: PBMCs. The receptor set was obtained from a woman aged 18-30 years with multiple sclerosis. Both conserved end residues are part of each CDR3. A D gene is named only where the DNA matches it firmly. Size values are once, few and many counts, or a class for expanded clones, and some rows have none.

CDR3nt: TGCAGTGCCACCATAGGGGCCCTGAACACTGAAGCTTTCTTT
CDR3aa: CSATIGALNTEAFF
j_gene: TRBJ1-1
d_gene: NA
len: 14
abundance: many
v_gene: TRBV20-1

CDR3nt: TGTGCCAGCATAGAGAACACTGAAGCTTTCTTT
CDR3aa: CASIENTEAFF
j_gene: TRBJ1-1
d_gene: NA
len: 11
abundance: many
v_gene: TRBV6-2/TRBV6-3

CDR3nt: TGTGCCAGCAGTCCAGGGTTGAGCACCGGGGAGCTGTTTTTT
CDR3aa: CASSPGLSTGELFF
j_gene: TRBJ2-2
d_gene: NA
len: 14
abundance: many
v_gene: TRBV7-2

CDR3nt: TGTGCCACCAGCAGAGACTTCGGGAGTCTCCATGAGCAGTTCTTC
CDR3aa: CATSRDFGSLHEQFF
j_gene: TRBJ2-1
d_gene: NA
len: 15
abundance: many
v_gene: TRBV15

CDR3nt: TGTGCCAGCAGCCCCCAGCGGGGGCTGGGGAATGAGCAGTTCTTC
CDR3aa: CASSPQRGLGNEQFF
j_gene: TRBJ2-1
d_gene: TRBD2
len: 15
abundance: many
v_gene: TRBV7-2

CDR3nt: TGTGCCAGCAGTAACGGACCGGGACTAGCGGTAGATGAGCAGTTCTTC
CDR3aa: CASSNGPGLAVDEQFF
j_gene: TRBJ2-1
d_gene: TRBD2
len: 16
abundance: many
v_gene: TRBV12-3/TRBV12-4

CDR3nt: TGTGCCAGCAGTTTAGTTAGCTCTGGGGCCAACGTCCTGACTTTC
CDR3aa: CASSLVSSGANVLTF
j_gene: TRBJ2-6
d_gene: NA
len: 15
abundance: many
v_gene: TRBV27

CDR3nt: TGTGCCAGCAGCCAAGATCTGGGATACGGAAACACCATATATTTT
CDR3aa: CASSQDLGYGNTIYF
j_gene: TRBJ1-3
d_gene: NA
len: 15
abundance: many
v_gene: TRBV3-1

CDR3nt: TGTGCCAGCAGCTCCATACTAAGACCCGACTTAGCGACCCAGTACTTC
CDR3aa: CASSSILRPDLATQYF
j_gene: TRBJ2-5
d_gene: NA
len: 16
abundance: many
v_gene: TRBV11-2

CDR3nt: TGTGCCAGCAGTTTATTTGGACTAGTAGACGAGCAGTACTTC
CDR3aa: CASSLFGLVDEQYF
j_gene: TRBJ2-7
d_gene: TRBD2
len: 14
abundance: many
v_gene: TRBV12-3/TRBV12-4

CDR3nt: TGTGCCAGCAGTCCGACGTATAATTCACCCCTCCACTTT
CDR3aa: CASSPTYNSPLHF
j_gene: TRBJ1-6
d_gene: NA
len: 13
abundance: NA
v_gene: TRBV6-6

CDR3nt: TGTGCCAGCAGCCTAGACAGGGACACCGGGGAGCTGTTTTTT
CDR3aa: CASSLDRDTGELFF
j_gene: TRBJ2-2
d_gene: TRBD1
len: 14
abundance: NA
v_gene: TRBV7-6

CDR3nt: TGTGCCAGCAGTTTCCGGACAGGGCCAGAGACCCAGTACTTC
CDR3aa: CASSFRTGPETQYF
j_gene: TRBJ2-5
d_gene: TRBD1
len: 14
abundance: many
v_gene: TRBV2

CDR3nt: TGCGCCAGCAGCTTGGTTCCGGGGGCCGACACTGAAGCTTTCTTT
CDR3aa: CASSLVPGADTEAFF
j_gene: TRBJ1-1
d_gene: NA
len: 15
abundance: many
v_gene: TRBV5-1

CDR3nt: TGCGCCAGCAGCTTGGGGACACGGACTAACTATGGCTACACCTTC
CDR3aa: CASSLGTRTNYGYTF
j_gene: TRBJ1-2
d_gene: NA
len: 15
abundance: many
v_gene: TRBV5-1

CDR3nt: TGCGCCAGCAGCCAAAGGTTCGGGACAGGCTCCCTTCAACCGGCACCCCTCCACTTT
CDR3aa: CASSQRFGTGSLQPAPLHF
j_gene: TRBJ1-6
d_gene: TRBD1
len: 19
abundance: many
v_gene: TRBV4-1

CDR3nt: TGCAGTGCTAGATTAGTGGCCGGGAATTCACCCCTCCACTTT
CDR3aa: CSARLVAGNSPLHF
j_gene: TRBJ1-6
d_gene: NA
len: 14
abundance: many
v_gene: TRBV20-1

CDR3nt: TGTGCCAGCAGCCCCCAGGTGGCAGGGGTGGGGACTTCCTATGGCTACACCTTC
CDR3aa: CASSPQVAGVGTSYGYTF
j_gene: TRBJ1-2
d_gene: NA
len: 18
abundance: few
v_gene: TRBV7-2

CDR3nt: TGCAGTGCTAGAATGTGGGGAGAAAAAGACACGCGGAACACTGAAGCTTTCTTT
CDR3aa: CSARMWGEKDTRNTEAFF
j_gene: TRBJ1-1
d_gene: NA
len: 18
abundance: many
v_gene: TRBV20-1

CDR3nt: TGTGCCAGCAGCATAAGCGGGAGTCTATACGAGCAGTACTTC
CDR3aa: CASSISGSLYEQYF
j_gene: TRBJ2-7
d_gene: TRBD2
len: 14
abundance: many
v_gene: TRBV7-2

CDR3nt: TGTGCCAGCAGCGAACCTTCGGGACGAAACTACAATGAGCAGTTCTTC
CDR3aa: CASSEPSGRNYNEQFF
j_gene: TRBJ2-1
d_gene: NA
len: 16
abundance: few
v_gene: TRBV7-9

CDR3nt: TGTGCCAGCAGCTTGGGTCTAGGTTGGGAATCCTACGAGCAGTACTTC
CDR3aa: CASSLGLGWESYEQYF
j_gene: TRBJ2-7
d_gene: NA
len: 16
abundance: many
v_gene: TRBV5-6

CDR3nt: TGTGCCACCAGGCGGCGGGAAGGGACCGGGGAGCTGTTTTTT
CDR3aa: CATRRREGTGELFF
j_gene: TRBJ2-2
d_gene: NA
len: 14
abundance: many
v_gene: TRBV15

CDR3nt: TGTGCCAGTAGTATTTCGGCAGGGGTCCCATACAATGAGCAGTTCTTC
CDR3aa: CASSISAGVPYNEQFF
j_gene: TRBJ2-1
d_gene: NA
len: 16
abundance: many
v_gene: TRBV19

CDR3nt: TGTGCCAGCACCCGGACCCGGGGGGGCCGGACTGGGGCCAACGTCCTGACTTTC
CDR3aa: CASTRTRGGRTGANVLTF
j_gene: TRBJ2-6
d_gene: TRBD2
len: 18
abundance: many
v_gene: TRBV28

CDR3nt: TGTGCCAGCAGCTTAGGACAGCCCTTATACCGTGACTACACCTTC
CDR3aa: CASSLGQPLYRDYTF
j_gene: TRBJ1-2
d_gene: NA
len: 15
abundance: many
v_gene: TRBV7-9

CDR3nt: TGCAGTGCTAGATCGACAGGCGCTCAAGAGACCCAGTACTTC
CDR3aa: CSARSTGAQETQYF
j_gene: TRBJ2-5
d_gene: NA
len: 14
abundance: many
v_gene: TRBV20-1

CDR3nt: TGTGCCAGCAGCTTATGGGCAGGGAGGCAGGGAGAGACCCAGTACTTC
CDR3aa: CASSLWAGRQGETQYF
j_gene: TRBJ2-5
d_gene: NA
len: 16
abundance: many
v_gene: TRBV7-2

CDR3nt: TGTGCCATCAGTGAATACCTAGCGGGTTCTCAAGAGACCCAGCACTTC
CDR3aa: CAISEYLAGSQETQHF
j_gene: TRBJ2-5
d_gene: TRBD2
len: 16
abundance: many
v_gene: TRBV10-3

CDR3nt: TGTGCCAGCAGCTTGTCGGTAGAACCAGTTGCCTACAATGAGCAGTTCTTC
CDR3aa: CASSLSVEPVAYNEQFF
j_gene: TRBJ2-1
d_gene: NA
len: 17
abundance: many
v_gene: TRBV5-6

CDR3nt: TGCAGCGTTGAACCCCTCCATGAGCAGTTCTTC
CDR3aa: CSVEPLHEQFF
j_gene: TRBJ2-1
d_gene: NA
len: 11
abundance: many
v_gene: TRBV29-1

CDR3nt: TGTGCCAGTACCCAAGGCTGGGGTTCGGGCGGCTACACCTTC
CDR3aa: CASTQGWGSGGYTF
j_gene: TRBJ1-2
d_gene: NA
len: 14
abundance: many
v_gene: TRBV19

CDR3nt: TGCGCCAGCAGCTTGTTTGGAGGGTTCGCCGGGGAGCTGTTTTTT
CDR3aa: CASSLFGGFAGELFF
j_gene: TRBJ2-2
d_gene: NA
len: 15
abundance: many
v_gene: TRBV5-1

CDR3nt: TGCAGTGCTAGCCAGACAGAGAGCACAGATACGCAGTATTTT
CDR3aa: CSASQTESTDTQYF
j_gene: TRBJ2-3
d_gene: NA
len: 14
abundance: many
v_gene: TRBV20-1

CDR3nt: TGTGCCAGCAGCCCACCGGACAGGGGGCGCTTCGGCGGGGAGCTGTTTTTT
CDR3aa: CASSPPDRGRFGGELFF
j_gene: TRBJ2-2
d_gene: TRBD1
len: 17
abundance: many
v_gene: TRBV9

CDR3nt: TGTGCCAGCAGTTACTCGGCAGGGAGGGACTATGGCTACACCTTC
CDR3aa: CASSYSAGRDYGYTF
j_gene: TRBJ1-2
d_gene: NA
len: 15
abundance: NA
v_gene: TRBV6-6

CDR3nt: TGTGCCAGCAGCATGACAGGGGCAAGCACAGATACGCAGTATTTT
CDR3aa: CASSMTGASTDTQYF
j_gene: TRBJ2-3
d_gene: TRBD1
len: 15
abundance: many
v_gene: TRBV7-2

CDR3nt: TGCGCCAGCAGCCCCGAGGCTACTTCCTACGAGCAGTACTTC
CDR3aa: CASSPEATSYEQYF
j_gene: TRBJ2-7
d_gene: NA
len: 14
abundance: many
v_gene: TRBV5-1

CDR3nt: TGTGCCAGCAGTTTTAATCGAGAGACCCAGTACTTC
CDR3aa: CASSFNRETQYF
j_gene: TRBJ2-5
d_gene: NA
len: 12
abundance: many
v_gene: TRBV7-2

CDR3nt: TGTGCCAGCAGTTTTGTAGATGAGCAGTTCTTC
CDR3aa: CASSFVDEQFF
j_gene: TRBJ2-1
d_gene: NA
len: 11
abundance: many
v_gene: TRBV12-3/TRBV12-4

CDR3nt: TGTGCCAGACCTAGTGGGGGGGACGACACCTTC
CDR3aa: CARPSGGDDTF
j_gene: TRBJ1-2
d_gene: NA
len: 11
abundance: many
v_gene: TRBV6-6

CDR3nt: TGTGCCAGCAGTGAGCGGGGGGGCTCCTACAATGAGCAGTTCTTC
CDR3aa: CASSERGGSYNEQFF
j_gene: TRBJ2-1
d_gene: TRBD2
len: 15
abundance: many
v_gene: TRBV6-4

CDR3nt: TGTGCCACCAGCAGAAAAGCGGGAGGGTACAATGAGCAGTTCTTC
CDR3aa: CATSRKAGGYNEQFF
j_gene: TRBJ2-1
d_gene: TRBD2
len: 15
abundance: many
v_gene: TRBV15

CDR3nt: TGTGCCAGCAGCTTAGCCGGGGCCGTTTCACCCCTCCACTTT
CDR3aa: CASSLAGAVSPLHF
j_gene: TRBJ1-6
d_gene: NA
len: 14
abundance: many
v_gene: TRBV7-9

CDR3nt: TGTGCCAGTAGTTCAGATTATAGCAATCAGCCCCAGCATTTT
CDR3aa: CASSSDYSNQPQHF
j_gene: TRBJ1-5
d_gene: NA
len: 14
abundance: many
v_gene: TRBV19

CDR3nt: TGTGCCAGCAGCAGAGGGACTAGCGGGACAGATACGCAGTATTTT
CDR3aa: CASSRGTSGTDTQYF
j_gene: TRBJ2-3
d_gene: TRBD2
len: 15
abundance: many
v_gene: TRBV5-5

CDR3nt: TGCGCCAGCAGACGACGACTAGCGGAGTACCAAGAGACCCAGTACTTC
CDR3aa: CASRRRLAEYQETQYF
j_gene: TRBJ2-5
d_gene: TRBD2
len: 16
abundance: few
v_gene: TRBV5-1

CDR3nt: TGCGCCAGCAGCCAAGGAGACAACTCCTACGAGCAGTACTTC
CDR3aa: CASSQGDNSYEQYF
j_gene: TRBJ2-7
d_gene: NA
len: 14
abundance: many
v_gene: TRBV4-3

CDR3nt: TGTGCCAGCAGTTACTCGGGACCTATTATGGGAGGCTACACCTTC
CDR3aa: CASSYSGPIMGGYTF
j_gene: TRBJ1-2
d_gene: NA
len: 15
abundance: many
v_gene: TRBV6-5

CDR3nt: TGTGCCAGCAGCTTAGGACAAATGAACACTGAAGCTTTCTTT
CDR3aa: CASSLGQMNTEAFF
j_gene: TRBJ1-1
d_gene: NA
len: 14
abundance: many
v_gene: TRBV12-3/TRBV12-4

CDR3nt: TGTGCCACCAGCAGAGAGGGCGGGAGGGCCGAGCAGTACTTC
CDR3aa: CATSREGGRAEQYF
j_gene: TRBJ2-7
d_gene: TRBD2
len: 14
abundance: many
v_gene: TRBV15

CDR3nt: TGTGACAGCAGCACAAACAGGTTTGAAGCTTTCTTT
CDR3aa: CDSSTNRFEAFF
j_gene: TRBJ1-1
d_gene: NA
len: 12
abundance: NA
v_gene: TRBV3-1